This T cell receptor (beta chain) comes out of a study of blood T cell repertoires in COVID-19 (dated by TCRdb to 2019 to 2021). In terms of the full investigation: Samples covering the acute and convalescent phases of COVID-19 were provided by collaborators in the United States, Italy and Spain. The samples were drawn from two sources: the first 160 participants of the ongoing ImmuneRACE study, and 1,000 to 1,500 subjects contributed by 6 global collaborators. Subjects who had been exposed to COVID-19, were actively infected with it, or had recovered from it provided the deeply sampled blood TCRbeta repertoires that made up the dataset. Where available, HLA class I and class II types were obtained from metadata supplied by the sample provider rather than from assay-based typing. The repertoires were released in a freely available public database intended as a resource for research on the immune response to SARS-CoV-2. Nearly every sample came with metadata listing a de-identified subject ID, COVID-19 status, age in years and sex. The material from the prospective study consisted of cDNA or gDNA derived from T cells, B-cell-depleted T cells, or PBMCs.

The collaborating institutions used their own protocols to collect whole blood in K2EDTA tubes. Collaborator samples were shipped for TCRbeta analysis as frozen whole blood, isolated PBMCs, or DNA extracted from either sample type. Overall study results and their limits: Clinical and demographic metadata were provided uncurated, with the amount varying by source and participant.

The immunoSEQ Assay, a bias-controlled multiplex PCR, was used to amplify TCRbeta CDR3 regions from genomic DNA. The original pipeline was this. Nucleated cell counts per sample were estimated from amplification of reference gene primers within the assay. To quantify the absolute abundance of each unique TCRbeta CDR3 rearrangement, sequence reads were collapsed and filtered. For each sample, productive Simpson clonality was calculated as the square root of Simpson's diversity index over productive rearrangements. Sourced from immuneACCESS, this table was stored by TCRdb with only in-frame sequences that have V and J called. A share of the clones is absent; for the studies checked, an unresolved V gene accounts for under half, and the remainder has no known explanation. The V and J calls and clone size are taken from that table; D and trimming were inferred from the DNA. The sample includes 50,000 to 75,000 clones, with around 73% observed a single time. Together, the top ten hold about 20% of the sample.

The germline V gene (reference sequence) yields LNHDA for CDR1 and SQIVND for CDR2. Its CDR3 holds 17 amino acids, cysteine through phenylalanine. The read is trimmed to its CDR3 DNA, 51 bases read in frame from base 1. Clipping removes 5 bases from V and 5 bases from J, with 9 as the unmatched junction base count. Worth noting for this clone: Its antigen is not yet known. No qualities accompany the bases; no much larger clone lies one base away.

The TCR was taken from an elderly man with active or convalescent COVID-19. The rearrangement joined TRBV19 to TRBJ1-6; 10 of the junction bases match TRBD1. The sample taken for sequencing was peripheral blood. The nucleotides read TGTGCCAGTAGTCCCACGACAGGGGGCGGCAATAATTCACCCCTCCACTTT. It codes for CASSPTTGGGNNSPLHF. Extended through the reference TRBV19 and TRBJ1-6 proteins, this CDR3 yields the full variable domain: DGGITQSPKYLFRKEGQNVTLSCEQNLNHDAMYWYRQDPGQGLRLIYYSQIVNDFQKGDIAEGYSVSREKKESFPLTVTSAQKNPTAFYLCASSPTTGGGNNSPLHFGNGTRLTVT.